This entry lists 7 T cell receptor beta chains sequenced from one sample in a study of blood T cell repertoires in COVID-19. Sequencing was performed with immunoSEQ multiplex PCR; in TCRdb, only in-frame clones are kept and a portion is missing. The sample holds 110,000 to 150,000 clones, over 65% seen once. The sequenced material came from PBMCs or T cells enriched from blood (not recorded which). These TCRs come from a woman aged 45-65 years who had recovered from COVID-19.

The chain joins TRBV2 to TRBJ1-2; 11 bases fit TRBD1. Germline V CDR1 and CDR2: SNHLY, FYNNEI. This CDR3 contains 15 residues. Germline trimming cut 9 bases from V and 4 bases from J; bases unmatched to any gene: 10. CDR3 residues: CARGTGGAELYGYTF. The CDR3 region has the DNA TGTGCCAGAGGGACAGGGGGTGCAGAACTCTATGGCTACACCTTC.

This clone was seen a handful of times. The V call is TRBV7-2, the J call TRBJ2-5, with 10 bases aligning to TRBD2. Losses at the gene ends were 5 bases for V and 5 bases for J; bases not matched to a gene: 8. The V gene's germline CDR1 is SGHTA and CDR2 FQGNSA. The CDR3 runs 15 residues. The CDR3: CASSLTSGEGETQYF. In DNA, the CDR3 is TGTGCCAGCAGCCTTACTAGCGGGGAAGGGGAGACCCAGTACTTC.

The V call is TRBV6-5, the J call TRBJ1-4; the match to TRBD1 covers 8 bases. CDR1 and CDR2 from the germline V gene are MNHEY and SVGAGI. The V and J ends lost 8 bases and 6 bases, in that order; junction bases with no gene match: 5. CDR3 length equals 13 residues. The CDR3 DNA is TGTGCCAGCCGCGGACAGGGAGATGAAAAACTGTTTTTT. It is translated as CASRGQGDEKLFF.

The chain is built from TRBV29-1 and TRBJ1-4; the match to TRBD1 covers 8 bases. V dropped 4 bases and J dropped 8; count of bases not matched to a gene: 6. The germline V gene encodes CDR1 SQVTM and CDR2 ANQGSEA. CDR3 length: 13 amino acids. The CDR3: CSVGDRGGEKLFF. CDR3 sequence (DNA): TGCAGCGTTGGAGACAGGGGAGGGGAAAAACTGTTTTTT.

V gene TRBV27 combines with J gene TRBJ2-7, with D possibly being TRBD1 (6 bases). This CDR3 is built from 13 residues. Trimming removed 3 bases at V and 8 bases at J, with 14 bases between. Germline loops: CDR1 MNHEY, CDR2 SMNVEV (reference sequence). CDR3 region: CASSFYRAGQQYF. The DNA for the CDR3 is TGTGCCAGCAGTTTTTACAGGGCCGGGCAGCAGTACTTC.

The chain has TRBV9 and TRBJ1-1; 7 bases match TRBD1. Germline CDR1 reads SGDLS; CDR2 reads YYNGEE. The CDR3 loop spans 16 amino acids. J gave up 1 base and V 4 bases, and 10 bases lay outside the gene matches. The CDR3 protein is CASSLQGSPTNTEAFF. As DNA, the CDR3 is TGTGCCAGCAGCTTACAGGGGTCCCCGACGAACACTGAAGCTTTCTTT.

This clone appeared once. This chain connects TRBV28 to TRBJ2-6, with TRBD2 matching 9 bases. Germline V gives CDR1 MDHEN, CDR2 SYDVKM. The CDR3 runs 20 residues. V lost 7 bases to trimming and J lost 5 bases; unmatched junction nucleotides: 21. This CDR3 reads CASMGYDLAGTRGRANVLTF. DNA of the CDR3: TGTGCCAGCATGGGATATGATCTAGCGGGGACTCGGGGGAGGGCCAACGTCCTGACTTTC. The entire variable domain, with the rest obtained from reference TRBV28 and TRBJ2-6, is as follows: DVKVTQSSRYLVKRTGEKVFLECVQDMDHENMFWYRQDPGLGLRLIYFSYDVKMKEKGDIPEGYSVSREKKERFSLILESASTNQTSMYLCASMGYDLAGTRGRANVLTFGAGSRLTVL.